The subject of this entry is one T cell receptor (beta chain). The data are from a study of cytomegalovirus exposure and HLA in healthy donors. 13 Jbeta primers and 60 Vbeta primers were used for the PCR. Sequenced by immunoSEQ multiplex PCR; TCRdb stores in-frame clones only, minus some. The repertoire consists of 95,000 to 100,000 clones, with about 70% occurring once and the leading ten covering 1.5% to 2%. CDR3 length: 15 amino acids. The ends were cut back, 0 bases at V and 5 bases at J, with 11 bases in the middle. CDR1 is MNHEY, CDR2 SMNVEV, per germline (reference sequence). The receptor was derived from a middle-aged woman in good health and CMV-seronegative. The chain is built from TRBV27 and TRBJ1-5; the D is unclear. The sample was PBMCs. This CDR3 reads CASSLSGGVHQPQHF. DNA for the CDR3: TGTGCCAGCAGTTTATCGGGCGGGGTTCATCAGCCCCAGCATTTT.